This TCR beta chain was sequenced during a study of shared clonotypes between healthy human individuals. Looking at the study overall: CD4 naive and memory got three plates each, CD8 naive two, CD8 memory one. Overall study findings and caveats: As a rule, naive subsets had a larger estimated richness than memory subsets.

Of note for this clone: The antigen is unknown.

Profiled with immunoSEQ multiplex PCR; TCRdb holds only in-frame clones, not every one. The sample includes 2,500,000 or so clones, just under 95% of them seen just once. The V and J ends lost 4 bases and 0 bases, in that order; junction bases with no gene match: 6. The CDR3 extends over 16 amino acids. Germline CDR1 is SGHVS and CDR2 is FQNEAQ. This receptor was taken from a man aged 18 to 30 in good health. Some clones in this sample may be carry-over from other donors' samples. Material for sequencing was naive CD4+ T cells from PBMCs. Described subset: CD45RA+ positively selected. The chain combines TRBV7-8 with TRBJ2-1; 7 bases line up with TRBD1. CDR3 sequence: CASSSRTGSSYNEQFF. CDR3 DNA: TGTGCCAGCAGCTCCCGGACAGGCAGCTCCTACAATGAGCAGTTCTTC. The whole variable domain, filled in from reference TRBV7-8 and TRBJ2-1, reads GAGVSQSPRYKVAKRGQDVALRCDPISGHVSLFWYQQALGQGPEFLTYFQNEAQLDKSGLPSDRFFAERPEGSVSTLKIQRTQQEDSAVYLCASSSRTGSSYNEQFFGPGTRLTVL.